This T cell receptor beta chain was sequenced during a study of T-cell memory formation after mild COVID-19. Study findings and constraints: Still unconfirmed is whether the second-wave clones peaking on day 37 recognized SARS-CoV-2. Clones shrinking from day 15 to 85 showed even CD4/CD8 mixes; later expanders tilted CD4+.

The germline gives CDR1 MNHNS, CDR2 SASEGT. The CDR3 has 15 amino acids. J gave up 4 bases and V 6 bases, and 6 bases lay outside the gene matches. This clonotype came up many times. Antigen unknown. TCRdb analysed the 5' RACE reads with MiXCR anew, one entry per CDR3 protein. The sample consists of around 310,000 distinct CDR3 sequences, approximately 15% of them appearing once. V usage is TRBV6-1 and J usage is TRBJ2-5; TRBD2 matches 12 bases. Source material: PBMCs or a T cell subset sorted from them (not recorded which). The sequence derives from a man aged 18 to 30 who had mild COVID-19 (a few samples of this study predate the infection). Cell type and time point are not known. The CDR3 coding sequence is TGTGCCAGCAGCGAACTAGCGGGGGGATCAGAGACCCAGTACTTC. This encodes CASSELAGGSETQYF.